These T cell receptor beta chains were read from a single sample in a study of OX40 agonist ivuxolimab in advanced cancers. Repertoires were generated with immunoSEQ multiplex PCR, while TCRdb's copy carries only in-frame clones and drops some. Of about 66,000 clones listed, 85% to 90% are singletons. The material sequenced was CD4+ or CD8+ T cells sorted from blood, taken in a trial of the OX40 agonist ivuxolimab. The receptors come from an adult with an advanced solid tumor such as melanoma, head and neck, liver or kidney cancer. CDR3s include the opening cysteine and the closing phenylalanine or tryptophan. The order of the fields is J gene, V gene, clone size, D gene, CDR3 DNA, CDR3 protein. A D gene is named only where the DNA matches it firmly. Size is omitted from some rows. Given values are once, few, many or a class for expanded clones.

TRBJ1-4 | TRBV4-1 | . | . | TGCGCCAGCAGCCAGGGTGAAAAACTGTTTTTT | CASSQGEKLFF
TRBJ1-5 | TRBV19 | once | TRBD1 | TGTGCCAGCATGGACAGGGGTTACAATCAGCCCCAGCATTTT | CASMDRGYNQPQHF
TRBJ2-5 | TRBV6-6 | . | TRBD1 | TGTGCCAGCAGTGACGGGACAGGCCAAGAGACCCAGTACTTC | CASSDGTGQETQYF
TRBJ2-1 | TRBV19 | . | TRBD2 | TGTGCCAGTACAAGCGGGGGAAACGCCAATGAGCAGTTCTTC | CASTSGGNANEQFF
TRBJ1-3 | TRBV7-2 | . | . | TGTGCCAGCAGCTTACGAGCGACTGGAAACACCATATATTTT | CASSLRATGNTIYF
TRBJ1-3 | TRBV15 | once | TRBD1 | TGTGCCACCAGCCTCGGGACAGGTGGAAACACCATATATTTT | CATSLGTGGNTIYF
TRBJ2-1 | TRBV27 | . | TRBD1 | TGTGCCAGCAGTTTGGGGACAGGCGGCAATGAGCAGTTCTTC | CASSLGTGGNEQFF
TRBJ1-4 | TRBV6-1 | . | TRBD1 | TGTGCCAGCACCCGGGACAGCCCAGCTAATGAAAAACTGTTTTTT | CASTRDSPANEKLFF
TRBJ2-3 | TRBV9 | . | TRBD2 | TGTGCCACTGGCGGGGGGCAGTCGGGAGATACGCAGTATTTT | CATGGGQSGDTQYF
TRBJ1-3 | TRBV28 | . | . | TGTGCCAGCAGCTCCGGGGACGCAAACTCTGGAAACACCATATATTTT | CASSSGDANSGNTIYF
TRBJ2-7 | TRBV21-1 | . | . | TGTGCCAACACCCTTAACAGGGGAGAAAATTACGAGCAGTACTTC | CANTLNRGENYEQYF
TRBJ2-1 | TRBV6-1 | . | . | TGTGCCAGCAGCCGGCAGGGGGGAAATGAGCAGTTCTTC | CASSRQGGNEQFF
TRBJ2-5 | TRBV7-2 | . | . | TGTGCCAGCAGGATGGGAGCGTACCAAGAGACCCAGTACTTC | CASRMGAYQETQYF
TRBJ2-1 | TRBV30 | . | . | TGTGCCTGGAGAAACGGGCTCAGTTGGGATGAGCAGTTCTTC | CAWRNGLSWDEQFF
TRBJ2-5 | TRBV29-1 | . | TRBD2 | TGCAGCGAATCATCCCAGCGGGAGGGCCCTTGGGAGACCCAGTACTTC | CSESSQREGPWETQYF
TRBJ2-5 | TRBV27 | . | TRBD1 | TGTGCCAGCAGACGCACCGGGACAGAGGAGACCCAGTACTTC | CASRRTGTEETQYF
TRBJ2-7 | TRBV10-3 | . | TRBD1 | TGTGCCATTCCGGGACAGAACTCCTACGAGCAGTACTTC | CAIPGQNSYEQYF
TRBJ1-1 | TRBV30 | once | TRBD1 | TGTGCCTGGAGAAGGACAGGGGTTTACACTGAAGCTTTCTTT | CAWRRTGVYTEAFF
TRBJ2-4 | TRBV27 | . | . | TGTGCCACCGGGGTCCCTACCAACATTCAGTACTTC | CATGVPTNIQYF
TRBJ2-5 | TRBV7-9 | . | TRBD2 | TGTGCCAGCAGCTTACTAGCGGGGGAGCACTTC | CASSLLAGEHF
TRBJ2-1 | TRBV7-9 | . | . | TGTGCCGGCCTGGGAAGGACGGGTAGCTCCTACAATGAGCAGTTCTTC | CAGLGRTGSSYNEQFF
TRBJ2-7 | TRBV18 | . | TRBD1 | TGTGCCAGCTCACCAGGACAGGGGAGCGGCTACGAGCAGTACTTC | CASSPGQGSGYEQYF
TRBJ2-7 | TRBV6-1 | . | . | TGTGCCAGTAAACTCGACGACTCCTACGAGCAGTACTTC | CASKLDDSYEQYF
TRBJ2-1 | TRBV21-1 | . | . | TGTGCCAGCAGCAGACTTAGCGGGAGGGGAGACAATGAGCAGTTCTTC | CASSRLSGRGDNEQFF
TRBJ2-1 | TRBV11-2 | . | . | TGTGCCAGCAGCTTAGTAGTTGGCTCCTACAATGAGCAGTTCTTC | CASSLVVGSYNEQFF
TRBJ2-3 | TRBV9 | . | . | TGTGCCAGCAGCGTAGGACCTACGCAGTATTTT | CASSVGPTQYF
TRBJ1-2 | TRBV6-1 | . | . | TGTGCCAGCAGTGATTACCGGGACCTCTACTATGGCTACACCTTC | CASSDYRDLYYGYTF
TRBJ2-5 | TRBV28 | . | . | TGTGCCAGCAGGTTGGTCACAGGGCAAGAGACCCAGTACTTC | CASRLVTGQETQYF
TRBJ1-5 | TRBV18 | . | . | TGTGCCAGCTCAGAAGTCAGGGGTCTACGGCGGACCAATCAGCCCCAGCATTTT | CASSEVRGLRRTNQPQHF
TRBJ1-5 | TRBV5-1 | . | . | TGCGCCAGCAGCCCGTCGTGGGGGGGCAATCAGCCCCAGCATTTT | CASSPSWGGNQPQHF
TRBJ2-5 | TRBV5-1 | . | . | TGCGCCAGCAGCTTGTGGGAAGACCAAGAGACCCAGTACTTC | CASSLWEDQETQYF
TRBJ2-1 | TRBV30 | . | TRBD2 | TGTGCCTGGGGGGAGGGTAGCGGAGTTGAGCAGTTCTTC | CAWGEGSGVEQFF
TRBJ2-1 | TRBV5-1 | . | . | TGCGCCAGCAGCGCTACAGGGCCTTTTGGCAATGAGCAGTTCTTC | CASSATGPFGNEQFF
TRBJ2-1 | TRBV10-1 | . | . | TGCGCCAGCAGTGAGGGCCTCTCCCGAGTCAATGAGCAGTTCTTC | CASSEGLSRVNEQFF
TRBJ1-5 | TRBV6-5 | . | . | TGTGCCAGCAGCGATTGGACCGGTTATCAGCCCCAGCATTTT | CASSDWTGYQPQHF
TRBJ1-3 | TRBV9 | . | . | TGTGCCAGCAGCCCCTCCTCTGGAAACACCATATATTTT | CASSPSSGNTIYF
TRBJ2-7 | TRBV7-9 | few | . | TGTGCCAGCAGCCGAGGGCAGGGCTACGAGCAGTACTTC | CASSRGQGYEQYF
TRBJ2-1 | TRBV27 | . | TRBD2 | TGTGCCAGCAGTATAACCGGGACTAGTGCGAGCTCCTACAATGAGCAGTTCTTC | CASSITGTSASSYNEQFF
TRBJ2-1 | TRBV14 | . | TRBD2 | TGTGCCAGCAGCCAACCTCCGGGACTAGCACAGTTCTTC | CASSQPPGLAQFF
TRBJ2-3 | TRBV5-6 | . | . | TGTGCCAGCAGCCCCCCGGGGTATCGAGATACGCAGTATTTT | CASSPPGYRDTQYF
TRBJ1-1 | TRBV6-5 | . | . | TGTGCCAGCAGTCTAGGCCCTGAAGCTTTCTTT | CASSLGPEAFF
TRBJ1-3 | TRBV5-6 | . | . | TGTGCCAGCAGTCCAAATTACTTCGGAAACACCATATATTTT | CASSPNYFGNTIYF
TRBJ2-1 | TRBV9 | . | . | TGTGCCAGCAGCTACGGGGATGAGCAGTTCTTC | CASSYGDEQFF
TRBJ2-1 | TRBV19 | once | TRBD2 | TGTGCCAGTAGTATGGCGCCGACTAGCGCCGAGCAGTTCTTC | CASSMAPTSAEQFF
TRBJ1-5 | TRBV19 | . | TRBD1 | TGTGCCAGTAGTATTTTACAGGGGAATCAGCCCCAGCATTTT | CASSILQGNQPQHF
TRBJ2-7 | TRBV6-1 | few | . | TGTGCCAGCAGTGGACAGGAGCCCTACGAGCAGTACTTC | CASSGQEPYEQYF
TRBJ1-2 | TRBV19 | . | . | TGTGCCAGTAGGGACATAGCCCCCGTCTATGGCTACACCTTC | CASRDIAPVYGYTF
TRBJ1-1 | TRBV7-9 | . | . | TGTGCCAGCAGCACATCGACAGCCGGATGGAACACTGAAGCTTTCTTT | CASSTSTAGWNTEAFF
TRBJ2-5 | TRBV7-6 | . | TRBD2 | TGTGCCAGCAGGGGCGGGAGTCAAGAGACCCAGTACTTC | CASRGGSQETQYF
TRBJ2-7 | TRBV19 | . | . | TGTGCCAGTAGTATAAGCGGTCGCTACGAGCAGTACTTC | CASSISGRYEQYF
TRBJ1-1 | TRBV5-1 | . | . | TGCGCCAGCAGCCCAACGACAGAATACACTGAAGCTTTCTTT | CASSPTTEYTEAFF
TRBJ2-7 | TRBV4-2 | . | . | TGTGCCAGCAGCCAAGAGTTAGCCGGAAGCTCCTACGAGCAGTACTTC | CASSQELAGSSYEQYF
TRBJ2-7 | TRBV7-2 | . | TRBD1 | TGTGCCAGCAGCTTTCGGCAGGGGGTCTACGAGCAGTACTTC | CASSFRQGVYEQYF
TRBJ2-7 | TRBV4-2 | . | TRBD2 | TGTGCCAGCAGTACGGGACTAGCGGCTACCTACGAGCAGTACTTC | CASSTGLAATYEQYF